This TCR beta chain was captured by sequencing in a study of cytomegalovirus exposure and HLA in healthy donors. Looking at the study overall: Both the 95 to 150 validation repertoires and the 666 first-cohort repertoires used the same platform, as reported by a later analysis.

Using immunoSEQ multiplex PCR, the repertoire was profiled, and TCRdb retains in-frame clones only, with some absent. The table records some 310,000 clones, 70% to 90% of them present only once. General study findings and limits: The classifier, whose performance was assessed in both the original and validation cohorts, reportedly diagnosed cytomegalovirus status with high specificity and sensitivity.

From germline, CDR1 is MNHNS and CDR2 SASEGT. The CDR3 consists of 13 residues. V was clipped by 2 bases and J by 5 bases, with 9 bases between them. As to this clone: No antigen is known for it.

The chain combines TRBV6-1 with TRBJ2-5; possibly TRBD2 for D (6 bases). Input material: PBMCs. This receptor was obtained from a man aged 25-45 years in good health and CMV-seronegative. CDR3 nucleotides: TGTGCCAGCAGTGAACGACTAGATGAGACCCAGTACTTC. Translating it yields CASSERLDETQYF.